The clone carrying this TCR beta chain was counted a few times. The antigen is unknown. These data belong to a study of cytomegalovirus exposure and HLA in healthy donors. Findings and caveats of the study: Most of the TCR beta V segments (in an earlier analysis) were productive either about 90% or about 30% of the time. There were around 160 TCR beta chains listed as cytomegalovirus-associated.

This PCR relied on a set of 60 Vbeta primers and 13 Jbeta primers. Generated by immunoSEQ multiplex PCR, the TCRdb table keeps only in-frame clones and is missing some. The data contain roughly 97,000 clones, 73% of them singletons. CDR3 length equals 12 residues. The J segment lost 6 bases and the V segment lost 3 bases, leaving 0 bases of the junction unmatched. The germline V gene encodes CDR1 SGHNT and CDR2 YYREEE (reference sequence). Source material: PBMCs. This chain joins TRBV5-4 and TRBJ2-7; 10 positions match TRBD1. The receptor was isolated from a man aged 40-49 years in good health and CMV-seronegative. CDR3 residues: CASSWTGGEQYF. CDR3 DNA sequence: TGTGCCAGCAGCTGGACAGGGGGCGAGCAGTACTTC. Full variable domain (missing parts from reference TRBV5-4 and TRBJ2-7): ETGVTQSPTHLIKTRGQQVTLRCSSQSGHNTVSWYQQALGQGPQFIFQYYREEENGRGNFPPRFSGLQFPNYSSELNVNALELDDSALYLCASSWTGGEQYFGPGTRLTVT.